Each of the 30 T cell receptor beta chains below was sequenced from the same sample in a study of blood T cell repertoires in COVID-19. The repertoire was sequenced with immunoSEQ multiplex PCR; TCRdb's copy has only in-frame clones and lacks some. The sample yields about 310,000 clones, around 89% seen once. Sample: peripheral blood. Receptor source: a woman in her thirties or forties with COVID-19, enrolled during active disease.

This chain connects TRBV19 to TRBJ2-1; 13 bases are shared with TRBD2. Per germline, CDR1 LNHDA and CDR2 SQIVND (reference sequence). J gave up 7 bases and V 4 bases, and 1 base lay outside the gene matches. The CDR3 runs to 14 residues. In DNA form, the CDR3 reads TGTGCCAGTAGTACGGGACTAGCGGGGAATGAGCAGTTCTTC. Translated: CASSTGLAGNEQFF.

The rearrangement links TRBV25-1 to TRBJ1-2; D is ambiguous. The V end was cut by 4 bases, the J end by 9 bases, with 21 bases between. The CDR3 is made up of 15 amino acids. Germline CDR1 and CDR2: MGHDK and SYGVNS. Here the CDR3 reads CASSGNSGSLRSYTF. CDR3 bases: TGTGCCAGCAGTGGGAATTCCGGGTCCCTAAGGAGCTACACCTTC.

CDR3 amino acids: CASRARGQETQYF. CDR3 bases: TGTGCCAGCCGGGCTAGAGGGCAAGAGACCCAGTACTTC. V gene TRBV28 combines with J gene TRBJ2-5; possible D gene TRBD2, 5 bases. The CDR3 contains 13 residues. Trimming stripped 8 bases from V and 2 bases from J, with 12 bases between. CDR1 is MDHEN, CDR2 SYDVKM, per germline. Looking up the rest from reference TRBV28 and TRBJ2-5 gives the full variable domain: DVKVTQSSRYLVKRTGEKVFLECVQDMDHENMFWYRQDPGLGLRLIYFSYDVKMKEKGDIPEGYSVSREKKERFSLILESASTNQTSMYLCASRARGQETQYFGPGTRLLVL.

The chain joins TRBV2 to TRBJ1-2; unclear D gene. Germline CDR1 SNHLY, CDR2 FYNNEI. The CDR3 runs 13 residues. V shed 6 bases and J shed 2 bases, with 10 bases lying between them. CDR3 sequence reads: CASSVGSNYGYTF. The CDR3 region has the DNA TGTGCCAGCAGCGTGGGGAGCAACTATGGCTACACCTTC.

The chain carries TRBV21-1 and TRBJ2-3; the D call in the table, TRBD2, was not verified against the DNA. TRBV21-1 is flagged as a pseudogene. The CDR3 spans 14 residues. The CDR3 spells CASSEAKGTDTQYF. CDR3 in DNA: TGTGCCAGCAGTGAGGCAAAGGGCACAGATACGCAGTATTTT.

This clone was seen just once. The chain combines TRBV28 with TRBJ1-2, with 8 bases identical to TRBD1. Per germline, CDR1 MDHEN and CDR2 SYDVKM. The V gene end was trimmed by 7 bases and the J gene end by 6 bases; junction bases not matched to a gene: 4. The CDR3 length is 12 residues. CDR3 nucleotide sequence: TGTGCCAGCACGACAGGGGTGGATGGCTACACCTTC. As protein: CASTTGVDGYTF.

The chain is built from TRBV2 and TRBJ1-4; D unresolved. This CDR3 contains 13 residues. The germline CDR1 and CDR2 sequences are SNHLY and FYNNEI. The germline V and J ends were trimmed by 6 bases and 10 bases, with 15 bases remaining between them. The CDR3 reads CASRGTLLGKLFF. The CDR3 DNA sequence: TGTGCCAGCAGGGGCACTCTACTCGGAAAACTGTTTTTT.

This chain connects TRBV2 to TRBJ1-6; D may be TRBD1 (6 bases). The CDR3 loop spans 16 amino acids. Germline V gives CDR1 SNHLY, CDR2 FYNNEI. V gave up 6 bases and J gave up 0 bases, with 12 bases separating them. Written as DNA, the CDR3 is TGTGCCAGCAGACCTCAGGGGAGCTCCTATAATTCACCCCTCCACTTT. Translating gives CASRPQGSSYNSPLHF.

V is TRBV7-9 and J is TRBJ1-1; 7 bases line up with TRBD1. Germline loops: CDR1 SEHNR, CDR2 FQNEAQ (reference sequence). The CDR3 contains 15 residues. Trimming took 3 bases from V and 2 from J; bases not matched to a gene: 6. CDR3 DNA: TGTGCCAGCAGCTTTGCCGGGACAGACAACACTGAAGCTTTCTTT. This sequence encodes CASSFAGTDNTEAFF.

The rearrangement joins TRBV28 to TRBJ1-2; D may be TRBD1 (6 bases). The ends were cut back, 6 bases at V and 4 bases at J, with 15 bases in the middle. Germline V gene data show CDR1 as MDHEN and CDR2 as SYDVKM. The CDR3 has 14 residues. The CDR3 region is CASSQRGGVYGYTF. The CDR3 DNA is TGTGCCAGCAGCCAGAGGGGGGGCGTCTATGGCTACACCTTC.

The chain uses TRBV28 and TRBJ1-5; D is ambiguous. V was shortened by 2 bases and J by 0 bases, with 17 bases between the two germline ends. Looked up from germline, CDR1 is MDHEN and CDR2 is SYDVKM. This CDR3 contains 18 residues. The CDR3 DNA sequence: TGTGCCAGCAGTTTAGGCGTGAGGGCAGTTAATAGCAATCAGCCCCAGCATTTT. Translation gives CASSLGVRAVNSNQPQHF.

The genes are TRBV29-1 and TRBJ2-3, with a weak D call TRBD1 (6 bases). The germline V and J ends were trimmed by 7 bases and 6 bases, with 20 bases remaining between them. This CDR3 is built from 14 residues. Germline V gene data show CDR1 as SQVTM and CDR2 as ANQGSEA. The CDR3 coding sequence is TGCAGCGCGGCGAGACAGGTTAAGTGGGATACGCAGTATTTT. It yields the protein CSAARQVKWDTQYF.

The V call is TRBV7-9, the J call TRBJ2-1, with 10 bases identical to TRBD2. V shed 7 bases, J shed 4 bases, and the junction held 7 bases outside the gene matches. The CDR3 covers 15 residues. Germline lookup yields CDR1 SEHNR and CDR2 FQNEAQ (reference sequence). The CDR3 bases are TGTGCCAGCACCCAACCGGGACTAGCGTACAATGAGCAGTTCTTC. It specifies CASTQPGLAYNEQFF.

This chain uses TRBV7-2 with TRBJ1-1; tentative D call: TRBD1 (6 bases). V was cut by 4 bases and J by 7 bases, with 13 bases left in between. The CDR3 has 13 residues. The germline CDR1 and CDR2 sequences are SGHTA and FQGNSA. This chain's CDR3 is CASSSRGGGEAFF. The CDR3 DNA reads as TGTGCCAGCAGCTCCCGGGGGGGCGGTGAAGCTTTCTTT.

The rearrangement joins TRBV19 to TRBJ1-1; D possibly corresponds to TRBD1 (5 bases). The V gene's germline CDR1 is LNHDA and CDR2 SQIVND (reference sequence). The CDR3 spans 15 residues. The ends were cut back, 5 bases at V and 11 bases at J, with 24 bases in the middle. As DNA, the CDR3 is TGTGCCAGTAGTTCCGCTCGATTTTCACAGGTCGGGGCTTTCTTT. Amino acid sequence: CASSSARFSQVGAFF.

V usage is TRBV6-6 and J usage is TRBJ2-7; a possible D gene is TRBD2 (6 bases). This CDR3 region has 15 residues. V shed 5 bases and J shed 4 bases, with 18 bases lying between them. The V gene's germline CDR1 is MNHNY and CDR2 SVGAGI (reference sequence). The CDR3: CASSTSGGNGYEQYF. As DNA, the CDR3 is TGTGCCAGCAGTACCTCCGGAGGGAATGGTTACGAGCAGTACTTC.

The V call is TRBV6-5, the J call TRBJ1-2; TRBD1 is a possible D gene (5 bases). The V gene lost 10 bases and the J gene lost 2 bases, with 14 bases spanning the gap. This CDR3 comprises 13 residues. Germline CDR1 is MNHEY and CDR2 is SVGAGI. The CDR3 coding sequence is TGTGCCACCAAAAAGGGACTGAACTATGGCTACACCTTC. This sequence encodes CATKKGLNYGYTF.

The rearrangement links TRBV27 to TRBJ1-5, with 7 bases identical to TRBD1. Germline-derived CDR1 and CDR2 are MNHEY and SMNVEV (reference sequence). The CDR3 runs 16 residues. The V gene end was trimmed by 4 bases and the J gene end by 1 base; junction bases not matched to a gene: 7. DNA of the CDR3: TGTGCCAGCAGTTCGTCGCAGGGGGACAGCAATCAGCCCCAGCATTTT. Protein: CASSSSQGDSNQPQHF.

The CDR3 sequence is CASSPAVLYNEQFF. Here the CDR3 DNA reads TGTGCCAGCAGCCCGGCGGTTCTCTACAATGAGCAGTTCTTC. V and J are TRBV7-2 and TRBJ2-1; no clear D. The V and J ends lost 5 bases and 3 bases respectively, with 11 bases between them. The CDR3 loop spans 14 amino acids. Germline V gene data show CDR1 as SGHTA and CDR2 as FQGNSA.

The CDR3 DNA reads as TGTGCCAGCAGCCCCCTCGGGCTAGCGGGTTTCCAAGAGACCCAGTACTTC. Translated: CASSPLGLAGFQETQYF. The rearrangement joins TRBV9 to TRBJ2-5, with 8 positions matching TRBD2. From germline, CDR1 is SGDLS and CDR2 YYNGEE. Trimming cost V 4 bases and J 1 base; bases outside gene matches: 12. This CDR3 is built from 17 residues. The whole variable domain, remainder taken from reference TRBV9 and TRBJ2-5, is DSGVTQTPKHLITATGQRVTLRCSPRSGDLSVYWYQQSLDQGLQFLIQYYNGEERAKGNILERFSAQQFPDLHSELNLSSLELGDSALYFCASSPLGLAGFQETQYFGPGTRLLVL.

This rearrangement joins TRBV5-1 to TRBJ1-3, with D possibly matching TRBD1 (5 bases). Germline-derived CDR1 and CDR2 are SGHRS and YFSETQ. This CDR3 contains 15 residues. V lost 4 bases and J lost 2, with 13 bases in between. The CDR3 here is CASSLMGGTGNTIYF. The CDR3 DNA is TGCGCCAGCAGCCTGATGGGGGGGACTGGAAACACCATATATTTT.

The CDR3 sequence is CASSPTDTGELFF. The CDR3 region has the DNA TGTGCCAGCTCACCGACTGACACCGGGGAGCTGTTTTTT. This chain uses TRBV18 with TRBJ2-2; no clear D gene. Per the germline V gene, CDR1 is KGHSH and CDR2 is LQKENI. This CDR3 is 13 amino acids long. V was clipped by 3 bases and J by 3 bases, with 5 bases between them.

The chain links TRBV28 to TRBJ2-5; TRBD1 might be the D (6 bases). This CDR3 comprises 17 residues. The germline CDR1 and CDR2 sequences are MDHEN and SYDVKM. The germline V and J ends were trimmed by 4 bases and 5 bases, with 23 bases remaining between them. The CDR3 reads CASSSHPPPGHKETQYF. DNA for the CDR3: TGTGCCAGCAGTTCCCATCCTCCCCCGGGACATAAGGAGACCCAGTACTTC. Full variable domain (missing parts from reference TRBV28 and TRBJ2-5): DVKVTQSSRYLVKRTGEKVFLECVQDMDHENMFWYRQDPGLGLRLIYFSYDVKMKEKGDIPEGYSVSREKKERFSLILESASTNQTSMYLCASSSHPPPGHKETQYFGPGTRLLVL.

The V gene is TRBV15, the J gene TRBJ2-5; tentatively, D is TRBD2 (5 bases). The V end was cut by 4 bases, the J end by 2 bases, with 11 bases between. CDR1 and CDR2 (germline): LNHNV, YYDKDF (reference sequence). CDR3 length: 14 residues. CDR3 amino acids: CATSIGRTQETQYF. CDR3 nucleotide sequence: TGTGCCACCAGCATCGGACGGACTCAAGAGACCCAGTACTTC.

CDR3 region: CASSFSGSSYNEQFF. For the CDR3, the DNA is TGTGCCAGCAGTTTTAGCGGGAGTTCCTACAATGAGCAGTTCTTC. The V gene is TRBV27, the J gene TRBJ2-1; 9 nucleotides agree with TRBD2. The ends lost 3 bases at V and 1 base at J; junction bases unmatched: 1. This CDR3 comprises 15 residues. Germline V CDR1 and CDR2: MNHEY, SMNVEV (reference sequence).

This chain uses TRBV3-1 (or the pseudogene TRBV3-2) with TRBJ2-3; no clear D. The germline V and J ends were trimmed by 3 bases and 14 bases, with 12 bases remaining between them. CDR1 LGHDT and CDR2 YNNKEL come from the germline V gene (reference sequence). This CDR3 contains 11 residues. CDR3 in DNA: TGTGCCAGCAGCCAGCCCCTAATTCGGTATTTT. Protein sequence: CASSQPLIRYF.

This chain uses TRBV25-1 with TRBJ2-7; a possible D gene is TRBD1 (6 bases). The germline V and J ends were trimmed by 3 bases and 2 bases, with 11 bases remaining between them. From germline, CDR1 is MGHDK and CDR2 SYGVNS. This CDR3 comprises 14 residues. CDR3 sequence (DNA): TGTGCCAGCAGTGATTGGTCAGGGGCCTACGAGCAGTACTTC. It translates to CASSDWSGAYEQYF.

In regard to this clone: The sample carries other DNA sequences with the same CDR3. The chain couples TRBV2 to TRBJ1-5; 9 bases map to TRBD1. Germline V lookup: CDR1 SNHLY, CDR2 FYNNEI. This CDR3 spans 15 amino acids. J lost 2 bases, V lost 4 bases, and 3 bases had no gene match. The CDR3 sequence: CASSGRTGGNQPQHF. The CDR3 DNA sequence: TGTGCCAGCAGTGGGAGGACAGGGGGCAATCAGCCCCAGCATTTT.

This clone appeared a few times. The chain joins TRBV20-1 to TRBJ2-7; TRBD2 agrees at 7 bases. Germline trimming cut 3 bases from V and 7 bases from J; bases unmatched to any gene: 9. CDR1 is DFQATT, CDR2 SNEGSKA, per germline (reference sequence). The CDR3 contains 13 residues. The CDR3 coding sequence is TGCAGTGCTAGTGCCCTAGCGGAACGGGAGCAGTACTTC. Its protein is CSASALAEREQYF.

V gene TRBV3-1 (or the pseudogene TRBV3-2) combines with J gene TRBJ2-2; D unclear. Trimming took 1 base from V and 7 from J, leaving 7 bases between them. This CDR3 region has 13 residues. The germline V gene has CDR1 LGHDT and CDR2 YNNKEL (reference sequence). As DNA, the CDR3 is TGTGCCAGCAGCCAAGGATACTTCGGGGAGCTGTTTTTT. It translates to CASSQGYFGELFF.